The 28 T cell receptor beta chains in this list originate from one sample, sequenced in a study of T cells after posttransplantation cyclophosphamide. Sequenced by immunoSEQ multiplex PCR; TCRdb stores in-frame clones only, minus some. The data hold fewer than 20,000 clones, with 70% to 85% observed a single time. Treatment was busulfan-fludarabine conditioning, a marrow graft, and cyclophosphamide on days +3 and +4. The specimen comprised PBMCs, sampled after an allogeneic stem cell transplant with post-transplant cyclophosphamide. These receptor sequences come from a male patient aged 25-45 years who received an allogeneic stem cell transplant from a related donor, was CMV-positive, and had acute GVHD only. A share of the T cells may be of graft donor origin.

The chain links TRBV19 to TRBJ1-2; D uncertain. This CDR3 region has 15 residues. The V gene's germline CDR1 is LNHDA and CDR2 SQIVND (reference sequence). The ends were cut back, 3 bases at V and 0 bases at J, with 11 bases in the middle. CDR3 nucleotides: TGTGCCAGTAGTATGAAAACAGACACTAACTATGGCTACACCTTC. Protein: CASSMKTDTNYGYTF.

The rearrangement links TRBV18 to TRBJ1-2; maybe TRBD1 (6 bases). V lost 1 base and J 8 bases, leaving 11 bases between the germline ends. The V gene's germline CDR1 is KGHSH and CDR2 LQKENI. The CDR3 has 13 amino acids. The chain's CDR3 is CASSPRPGEGYTF. DNA for the CDR3: TGTGCCAGCTCACCACGACCAGGGGAAGGCTACACCTTC.

The chain employs TRBV7-2 and TRBJ1-1, with TRBD1 as a possible D gene (6 bases). V lost 6 bases and J lost 5, with 13 bases in between. The CDR3 sequence is 13 residues long. Looked up from germline, CDR1 is SGHTA and CDR2 is FQGNSA. CDR3 in DNA: TGTGCCAGCAGAATTAATCAGGGGACTGAAGCTTTCTTT. Its protein product is CASRINQGTEAFF.

The rearrangement uses TRBV11-2 and TRBJ1-2; TRBD1 is a possible D gene (6 bases). The V end was cut by 5 bases, the J end by 3 bases, with 10 bases between. Germline-derived CDR1 and CDR2 are SGHAT and FQNNGV. The CDR3 is 13 residues long. The CDR3 DNA follows: TGTGCCAGCAGCCCCTCAGGGGACTATGGCTACACCTTC. Translated, it gives CASSPSGDYGYTF.

V gene TRBV5-1 combines with J gene TRBJ2-1; the match to TRBD2 covers 14 bases. The CDR3 extends over 17 amino acids. Germline CDR1 reads SGHRS; CDR2 reads YFSETQ. Germline trimming cut 0 bases from V and 9 bases from J; bases unmatched to any gene: 8. The CDR3 DNA is TGCGCCAGCAGCTTGGCCCCCGGGACTAGCGGGGGAGGTGAGCAGTTCTTC. Its translation: CASSLAPGTSGGGEQFF.

V usage is TRBV7-2 and J usage is TRBJ2-3; 7 bases are a match to TRBD2. CDR1 is SGHTA, CDR2 FQGNSA, per germline. V lost 2 bases to trimming and J lost 3 bases; unmatched junction nucleotides: 5. The CDR3 loop spans 15 amino acids. CDR3 amino acids: CASSLRAGDTDTQYF. CDR3 sequence (DNA): TGTGCCAGCAGCTTACGGGCGGGGGATACAGATACGCAGTATTTT.

The chain carries TRBV7-9 and TRBJ1-2; 7 nucleotides match TRBD1. This CDR3 is 14 amino acids long. Trimming removed 5 bases from V and 4 bases from J; junction bases left unmatched: 7. The germline V gene has CDR1 SEHNR and CDR2 FQNEAQ (reference sequence). In DNA form, the CDR3 reads TGTGCCAGCAGCGCCGGACAGGTACCCTATGGCTACACCTTC. Protein product: CASSAGQVPYGYTF.

In this sample, this clone turned up a few times. The chain recombines TRBV7-2 with TRBJ2-1; the match to TRBD2 covers 7 bases. CDR1 is SGHTA and CDR2 is FQGNSA in the germline V gene. This CDR3 has 14 amino acids. V shed 1 base and J 4 bases; nucleotides not matched to a gene: 1. CDR3 amino acids: CASSLGLAYNEQFF. The CDR3 DNA reads TGTGCCAGCAGCTTAGGACTAGCATACAATGAGCAGTTCTTC.

The chain uses TRBV7-7 and TRBJ2-5, with D possibly TRBD1 on 5 matching bases. The V end was cut by 5 bases, the J end by 1 base, with 11 bases between. Per germline, CDR1 SSHAT and CDR2 FNYEAQ (reference sequence). There are 14 residues in the CDR3. The CDR3 nucleotides read TGTGCCAGCAGCCCAACTGACAGCCAAGAGACCCAGTACTTC. As protein: CASSPTDSQETQYF.

V usage is TRBV5-6 and J usage is TRBJ2-5, with D possibly being TRBD1 (8 bases). Germline V gives CDR1 SGHDT, CDR2 YYEEEE. V was pared by 2 bases and J by 5 bases, with 10 bases between. This CDR3 spans 13 amino acids. The CDR3 coding sequence is TGTGCCAGCAGCTTACAGGGGGGGGAGACCCAGTACTTC. Protein product: CASSLQGGETQYF.

This rearrangement joins TRBV7-3 to TRBJ1-6; D ambiguous. V lost 0 bases, J lost 7 bases, and 16 bases lay in between. Looked up from germline, CDR1 is SGHTA and CDR2 is FQGTGA. The CDR3 extends over 17 amino acids. DNA of the CDR3: TGTGCCAGCAGCTTAACGAATGGCAGGCCCACGAATTCACCCCTCCACTTT. The encoded protein is CASSLTNGRPTNSPLHF.

This chain uses TRBV7-2 with TRBJ1-2; D may be TRBD1 (5 bases). Germline-derived CDR1 and CDR2 are SGHTA and FQGNSA. Trimming left V 4 bases short and J 4 bases short, with 13 bases between. This CDR3 has 14 amino acids. CDR3 sequence: CASSSDRASYGYTF. CDR3 sequence (DNA): TGTGCCAGCAGCTCCGACAGAGCCAGCTATGGCTACACCTTC.

The chain recombines TRBV5-4 with TRBJ2-3; 13 nucleotides align to TRBD2. CDR1 SGHNT and CDR2 YYREEE come from the germline V gene (reference sequence). The CDR3 spans 17 residues. J gave up 6 bases and V 1 base, and 8 bases lay outside the gene matches. The CDR3 loop reads CASSLLTSGGAADTQYF. In DNA, the CDR3 is TGTGCCAGCAGCTTGCTAACTAGCGGGGGGGCTGCGGATACGCAGTATTTT.

This chain uses TRBV5-1 with TRBJ2-4; 11 bases are a match to TRBD2. The germline V gene has CDR1 SGHRS and CDR2 YFSETQ. The CDR3 has 18 amino acids. The V segment lost 0 bases and the J segment 1 base; nucleotides outside the gene matches: 6. The CDR3 protein is CASSLVTSGVGAKNIQYF. CDR3 coding DNA: TGCGCCAGCAGCTTGGTGACTAGCGGGGTGGGGGCCAAAAACATTCAGTACTTC.

On this clone itself: An end of the junction differs from the germline gene, which may be a read error. Different DNA sequences within this sample yield the same CDR3. The V and J genes are TRBV11-2 and TRBJ2-3; D ambiguous. This CDR3 region has 12 residues. Germline V gene data show CDR1 as SGHAT and CDR2 as FQNNGV. The CDR3 is CASSFSTDTQYF. As DNA, the CDR3 is TGTGCCAGCAGCTTTAGCACCGATACGCAGTATTTT.

The chain carries TRBV19 and TRBJ1-5; 10 bases match TRBD1. CDR1 is LNHDA and CDR2 is SQIVND in the germline V gene (reference sequence). The V gene end was trimmed by 6 bases and the J gene end by 3 bases; junction bases not matched to a gene: 8. This CDR3 is 16 amino acids long. The CDR3: CASRPTGGLSNQPQHF. DNA for the CDR3: TGTGCCAGTAGGCCGACAGGGGGCCTTTCCAATCAGCCCCAGCATTTT.

The rearrangement links TRBV2 to TRBJ1-1; 9 bases map to TRBD1. Germline values: CDR1 SNHLY, CDR2 FYNNEI. J lost 3 bases, V lost 4 bases, and 3 bases had no gene match. The CDR3 covers 14 residues. The CDR3 nucleotides are TGTGCCAGCAGTGCCGGACAGGGGTACACTGAAGCTTTCTTT. Protein sequence: CASSAGQGYTEAFF.

The sample holds a few counts of this clone. The chain joins TRBV19 to TRBJ2-7; 9 bases match TRBD1. Germline CDR1 reads LNHDA; CDR2 reads SQIVND (reference sequence). Trimming cost V 1 base and J 4 bases; bases outside gene matches: 5. The CDR3 has 15 residues. The CDR3 DNA follows: TGTGCCAGTAGTATAGCGACAGGGGGGGAGTACGAGCAGTACTTC. It encodes CASSIATGGEYEQYF.

The gene calls are TRBV5-1 and TRBJ2-2; D possibly corresponds to TRBD2 (7 bases). The CDR3 length is 14 residues. V lost 1 base, J lost 7 bases, and 11 bases lay in between. Germline V lookup: CDR1 SGHRS, CDR2 YFSETQ. Here the CDR3 reads CASSLTGRGGELFF. CDR3 sequence (DNA): TGCGCCAGCAGCTTGACAGGGAGGGGCGGGGAGCTGTTTTTT.

The chain recombines TRBV6-6 with TRBJ2-1, with D possibly matching TRBD2 (6 bases). This CDR3 contains 15 residues. Germline values: CDR1 MNHNY, CDR2 SVGAGI (reference sequence). Trimming left V 6 bases short and J 4 bases short, with 16 bases between. The CDR3 is CASSEGKGLYNEQFF. For the CDR3, the DNA is TGTGCCAGCAGCGAGGGGAAAGGACTATACAATGAGCAGTTCTTC.

The chain uses TRBV4-3 and TRBJ2-7; 7 bases map to TRBD1. CDR1 and CDR2 from the germline V gene are LGHNA and YSLEER. Trimming took 0 bases from V and 3 from J; bases not matched to a gene: 5. The CDR3 runs to 15 residues. Here the CDR3 reads CASSQEHRGNYEQYF. DNA for the CDR3: TGCGCCAGCAGCCAAGAACACAGGGGAAACTACGAGCAGTACTTC.

The chain joins TRBV9 to TRBJ1-3; 9 bases map to TRBD1. Germline V gene data show CDR1 as SGDLS and CDR2 as YYNGEE. The CDR3 covers 14 residues. With V trimmed by 2 bases and J by 7 bases, 4 bases remained unmatched. The CDR3 reads CASSVGDRVNTIYF. DNA of the CDR3: TGTGCCAGCAGCGTGGGGGACAGGGTTAACACCATATATTTT.

This rearrangement joins TRBV11-2 to TRBJ2-7; D gene unclear. This CDR3 region has 18 residues. Germline lookup yields CDR1 SGHAT and CDR2 FQNNGV. The V end was cut by 4 bases, the J end by 4 bases, with 26 bases between. This CDR3 is CASSSTASQGARRYEQYF. CDR3 DNA: TGTGCCAGCAGCTCTACGGCGTCCCAAGGAGCTCGCCGGTACGAGCAGTACTTC.

In DNA form, the CDR3 reads TGTGCCAGCAGTGGCACCTTGGGGGGGTCTGGAAACACCATATATTTT. This translates into CASSGTLGGSGNTIYF. The V and J genes are TRBV2 and TRBJ1-3; D might be TRBD1 (5 bases). The germline CDR1 and CDR2 sequences are SNHLY and FYNNEI. The CDR3 is 16 amino acids. Trimming removed 4 bases at V and 1 base at J, with 14 bases between.

This clone was seen only a few times. The rearrangement links TRBV15 to TRBJ1-2; the D is unclear. The V gene's germline CDR1 is LNHNV and CDR2 YYDKDF (reference sequence). This CDR3 contains 15 residues. Trimming took 0 bases from V and 0 from J, leaving 8 bases between them. The CDR3 bases are TGTGCCACCAGCAGAGAAAACAGAGCTAACTATGGCTACACCTTC. Protein: CATSRENRANYGYTF.

The chain has TRBV19 and TRBJ1-1, with D possibly matching TRBD1 (6 bases). This CDR3 contains 12 residues. Germline values: CDR1 LNHDA, CDR2 SQIVND (reference sequence). V was trimmed by 3 bases and J by 7 bases, leaving 9 bases between them. The CDR3 DNA reads TGTGCCAGTAGTATTGACAGGAGTGAAGCTTTCTTT. This translates into CASSIDRSEAFF.

The gene calls are TRBV18 and TRBJ1-6, with D perhaps matching TRBD1 (5 bases). V was shortened by 6 bases and J by 7 bases, with 13 bases between the two germline ends. Germline V gene data show CDR1 as KGHSH and CDR2 as LQKENI. The CDR3 is made up of 14 amino acids. This CDR3 reads CASSGGTENSPLHF. The CDR3 bases are TGTGCCAGCTCGGGAGGGACGGAGAATTCACCCCTCCACTTT.

V and J are TRBV6-1 and TRBJ1-1; tentatively, D is TRBD1 (5 bases). Germline CDR1 reads MNHNS; CDR2 reads SASEGT. The length of the CDR3 is 13 residues. V was clipped by 6 bases and J by 10 bases, with 18 bases between them. As DNA, the CDR3 is TGTGCCAGCAGGTCAGGGACCGGGAGTGGAGCTTTCTTT. Amino acid sequence: CASRSGTGSGAFF.